This is a list of T cell receptor beta chains from one sample in a study of PD-1 blockade in classical Hodgkin lymphoma. Repertoires were generated with immunoSEQ multiplex PCR, while TCRdb's copy carries only in-frame clones and drops some. The sample yields about 2,500 clones, about 86% seen once. The sequencing here drew on CD4+ T cells from blood, taken at baseline. The receptors come from a human donor with classical Hodgkin lymphoma. Both conserved end residues are part of each CDR3. The D gene is left open where the match is weak. The listing skips clone size in some rows; elsewhere it reads once, few, many or a size class.

abundance: NA; j_gene: TRBJ1-1; v_gene: TRBV10-2; d_gene: NA; CDR3aa: CASNRRAMNTEAFF; CDR3nt: TGCGCCAGCAATCGCAGGGCCATGAACACTGAAGCTTTCTTT
abundance: NA; j_gene: TRBJ2-2; v_gene: TRBV10-3; d_gene: NA; CDR3aa: CAISGGSYTGELFF; CDR3nt: TGTGCCATCAGTGGAGGGAGTTACACCGGGGAGCTGTTTTTT
abundance: NA; j_gene: TRBJ1-1; v_gene: TRBV7-8; d_gene: NA; CDR3aa: CASSLPNRGRNTEAFF; CDR3nt: TGTGCCAGCAGCTTACCGAACCGGGGCCGGAACACTGAAGCTTTCTTT
abundance: NA; j_gene: TRBJ2-3; v_gene: TRBV7-2; d_gene: NA; CDR3aa: CASSLEGTTSTDTQYF; CDR3nt: TGTGCCAGCAGCTTAGAAGGGACAACTAGCACAGATACGCAGTATTTT
abundance: once; j_gene: TRBJ2-1; v_gene: TRBV15; d_gene: TRBD2; CDR3aa: CATSREAGSSYNEQFF; CDR3nt: TGTGCCACCAGCAGGGAAGCGGGGAGCTCCTACAATGAGCAGTTCTTC
abundance: NA; j_gene: TRBJ1-4; v_gene: TRBV6-5; d_gene: TRBD1; CDR3aa: CASSYTGGSEKLFF; CDR3nt: TGTGCCAGCAGCTATACAGGGGGCTCTGAAAAACTGTTTTTT
abundance: NA; j_gene: TRBJ2-7; v_gene: TRBV7-2; d_gene: TRBD1; CDR3aa: CASSTDRGYYEQYF; CDR3nt: TGTGCCAGCAGCACGGACAGGGGATACTACGAGCAGTACTTC
abundance: NA; j_gene: TRBJ1-5; v_gene: TRBV7-3; d_gene: TRBD1; CDR3aa: CASMKGQGPQPQHF; CDR3nt: TGTGCCAGCATGAAGGGACAGGGCCCTCAGCCCCAGCATTTT
abundance: NA; j_gene: TRBJ2-2; v_gene: TRBV5-1; d_gene: NA; CDR3aa: CASSIQVFPTGELFF; CDR3nt: TGCGCCAGCAGTATACAGGTTTTTCCCACCGGGGAGCTGTTTTTT
abundance: NA; j_gene: TRBJ2-5; v_gene: TRBV5-1; d_gene: TRBD2; CDR3aa: CASSSTSGYQETQYF; CDR3nt: TGCGCCAGCAGCTCGACTAGCGGTTACCAAGAGACCCAGTACTTC
abundance: NA; j_gene: TRBJ2-3; v_gene: TRBV28; d_gene: NA; CDR3aa: CASSVRVSPGDTQYF; CDR3nt: TGTGCCAGCAGCGTACGGGTCTCCCCAGGGGATACGCAGTATTTT
abundance: NA; j_gene: TRBJ2-1; v_gene: TRBV4-1; d_gene: NA; CDR3aa: CASTPGGTPWKIRHNEQFF; CDR3nt: TGCGCCAGCACCCCAGGTGGGACACCTTGGAAAATTCGCCACAATGAGCAGTTCTTC
abundance: NA; j_gene: TRBJ1-4; v_gene: TRBV2; d_gene: NA; CDR3aa: CASRTRTTNEKLFF; CDR3nt: TGTGCCAGCAGGACGCGAACAACTAATGAAAAACTGTTTTTT
abundance: NA; j_gene: TRBJ2-3; v_gene: TRBV6-5; d_gene: NA; CDR3aa: CASSYTGQSTDTQYF; CDR3nt: TGTGCCAGCAGTTACACGGGACAAAGCACAGATACGCAGTATTTT
abundance: NA; j_gene: TRBJ2-2; v_gene: TRBV7-2; d_gene: TRBD1; CDR3aa: CASSLVRGRGKAGELFF; CDR3nt: TGTGCCAGCAGCTTAGTGAGGGGGCGTGGAAAAGCCGGGGAGCTGTTTTTT
abundance: NA; j_gene: TRBJ1-4; v_gene: TRBV10-3; d_gene: NA; CDR3aa: CAISESGSREKLFF; CDR3nt: TGTGCCATCAGTGAGTCCGGGAGCAGGGAAAAACTGTTTTTT
abundance: NA; j_gene: TRBJ2-6; v_gene: TRBV4-3; d_gene: NA; CDR3aa: CASSQGLKRSSGANVLTF; CDR3nt: TGCGCCAGCAGCCAAGGCCTCAAGAGGTCTTCTGGGGCCAACGTCCTGACTTTC
abundance: NA; j_gene: TRBJ2-5; v_gene: TRBV7-7; d_gene: TRBD2; CDR3aa: CASSPGLAGKETQYF; CDR3nt: TGTGCCAGCAGCCCCGGACTAGCGGGGAAAGAGACCCAGTACTTC
abundance: once; j_gene: TRBJ1-1; v_gene: TRBV15; d_gene: TRBD1; CDR3aa: CATGRSRGQEWEAFF; CDR3nt: TGTGCCACCGGTCGGTCCCGGGGACAGGAATGGGAAGCTTTCTTT
abundance: NA; j_gene: TRBJ2-7; v_gene: TRBV2; d_gene: TRBD1; CDR3aa: CASMPWDRGSYEQYF; CDR3nt: TGTGCCAGCATGCCCTGGGACAGGGGGTCCTACGAGCAGTACTTC